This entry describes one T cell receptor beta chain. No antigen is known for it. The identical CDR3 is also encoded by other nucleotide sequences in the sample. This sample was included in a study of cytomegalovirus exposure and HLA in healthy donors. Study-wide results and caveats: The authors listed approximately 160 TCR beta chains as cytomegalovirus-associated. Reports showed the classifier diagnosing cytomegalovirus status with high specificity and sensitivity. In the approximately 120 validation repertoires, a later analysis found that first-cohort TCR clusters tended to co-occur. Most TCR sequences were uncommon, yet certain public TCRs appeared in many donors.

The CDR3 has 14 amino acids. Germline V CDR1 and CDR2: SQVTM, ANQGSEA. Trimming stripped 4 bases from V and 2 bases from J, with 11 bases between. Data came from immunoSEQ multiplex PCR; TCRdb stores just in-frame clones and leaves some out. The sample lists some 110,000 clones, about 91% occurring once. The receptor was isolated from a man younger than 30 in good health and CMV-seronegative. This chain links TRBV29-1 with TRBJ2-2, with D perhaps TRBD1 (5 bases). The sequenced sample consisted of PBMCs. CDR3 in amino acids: CSVVRTTNTGELFF. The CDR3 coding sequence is TGCAGCGTTGTGAGGACAACAAACACCGGGGAGCTGTTTTTT.